This passage covers 24 T cell receptor beta chains from one sample sequenced in a study of T cell clonality in common variable immunodeficiency. Sequencing was performed with immunoSEQ multiplex PCR; in TCRdb, only in-frame clones are kept and a portion is missing. The sample is made up of roughly 79,000 clones, none counted only once. Input material: peripheral blood mononuclear cells. Every receptor here comes from a person aged 18-70 years in good health.

This clone appeared many times. The read terminates 3 residues ahead of where the CDR3 ends, so the germline J gene completes it. This chain uses TRBV2 with TRBJ1-2; possible D gene TRBD1, 5 bases. The CDR3 length is 13 residues. The V gene lost 6 bases and the J gene lost 4 bases, with 12 bases spanning the gap. Germline V gives CDR1 SNHLY, CDR2 FYNNEI. CDR3 region: CASREWGGYGYTF. The CDR3 DNA, read in part, is TGTGCCAGCAGGGAATGGGGGGGCTATGGC.

This clone was counted ten times or more. The sequence runs out 3 residues before the end of the CDR3; the remainder is reconstructed from the germline J gene. The rearrangement links TRBV5-6 to TRBJ2-5; a weak D match, TRBD1 (6 bases). This CDR3 is 14 amino acids long. With 2 bases removed from V and 5 bases from J, the gap between germline ends came to 13 bases. Per germline, CDR1 SGHDT and CDR2 YYEEEE. The DNA read from the CDR3 is TGTGCCAGCAGCTTTTACAGGGTCGGGGAGACC. Translating gives CASSFYRVGET. The CDR3, in full, reads CASSFYRVGETQYF.

Concerning this clone: The read finishes 3 residues shy of the CDR3 end, and the germline J gene is used to complete it. This chain joins TRBV29-1 and TRBJ2-5, with 8 bases aligning to TRBD1. V dropped 4 bases and J dropped 4; count of bases not matched to a gene: 5. This CDR3 has 13 residues. Germline V gives CDR1 SQVTM, CDR2 ANQGSEA. CDR3 loop: CSVVPTGVETQYF. The sequenced part of the CDR3 DNA is TGCAGCGTTGTCCCGACAGGGGTAGAGACC.

This clone was detected many times. Its ends do not fully match the called genes, so a read error is possible. The read finishes 3 residues shy of the CDR3 end, and the germline J gene is used to complete it. This sequence joins TRBV4-2 and TRBJ2-3, with TRBD2 identical over 9 bases. The CDR3 covers 15 residues. The germline CDR1 and CDR2 sequences are LGHNA and YNFKEQ. The CDR3 reads CASSLTSGFTDTQYF. CDR3 DNA (partial): TGCGCCAGCAGCCTGACTAGCGGCTTCACAGATACG.

This clone was picked up many times. The missing CDR3 end, 3 residues past where the read stops, is filled in from the germline J gene. This sequence joins TRBV20-1 and TRBJ2-5; no clear D gene. Germline CDR1 is DFQATT and CDR2 is SNEGSKA (reference sequence). The CDR3 has 14 amino acids. Trimming took off 2 bases at V and 4 bases at J, with 14 bases between the two ends. The CDR3 bases that were read are TGCAGTGCTAGATTAACTTTGAAGGGAGAGACC. It is translated as CSARLTLKGET. The full CDR3 reads CSARLTLKGETQYF.

Ten or more counts support this clone. The CDR3 extends 3 residues past the end of the read, so its final part is completed from the germline J gene. The chain employs TRBV19 and TRBJ1-4, with TRBD1 matching 10 bases. The V gene end was trimmed by 5 bases and the J gene end by 3 bases; junction bases not matched to a gene: 3. Germline values: CDR1 LNHDA, CDR2 SQIVND (reference sequence). The CDR3 is 15 residues long. CDR3 DNA (partial): TGTGCCAGTAGTTCTGGGACAGGGGCTAATGAAAAA. Amino acids: CASSSGTGANEK. In full, the CDR3 is CASSSGTGANEKLFF.

This clone was seen ten or more times. The read is 3 residues too short to cover the CDR3 end, so that end is filled in from the germline J gene. V and J are TRBV29-1 and TRBJ2-2, with D possibly TRBD1 on 6 matching bases. Deletions cut 8 bases from V and 4 bases from J, with 17 bases between. Germline values: CDR1 SQVTM, CDR2 ANQGSEA. The CDR3 is 14 residues long. The CDR3 here is CSFKPGTSTGELFF. The part of the CDR3 DNA that was read is TGCAGCTTCAAACCCGGGACAAGCACCGGGGAG.

This clone was found many times. The read gets to within 3 residues of the CDR3 end, and the germline J gene fills in the rest. The chain couples TRBV20-1 to TRBJ2-3, with D unresolved. Per the germline V gene, CDR1 is DFQATT and CDR2 is SNEGSKA (reference sequence). V was cut by 6 bases and J by 1 base, with 17 bases left in between. There are 15 residues in the CDR3. CDR3 DNA, as far as it was read: TGCAGTGCCAGTTTCGGCCGGCAGGGCACAGATACG. Amino acid sequence: CSASFGRQGTDT. The full CDR3 protein is CSASFGRQGTDTQYF.

The table lists this clone with a few counts. From the germline J gene comes the end of the CDR3, since the read stops 3 residues before it. The chain couples TRBV5-1 to TRBJ2-1, with 11 bases matching TRBD2. This CDR3 has 18 amino acids. Germline V gene lookup returns CDR1 SGHRS and CDR2 YFSETQ. V lost 3 bases and J lost 2; bases outside the gene matches: 10. CDR3 DNA, as far as it was read: TGCGCCAGCAGCTCCGGGACTAGCGGCTTCAATACCTACAATGAG. Amino acid sequence: CASSSGTSGFNTYNE. In full, the CDR3 reads CASSSGTSGFNTYNEQFF.

The sample holds many counts of this clone. The CDR3 is cut off 3 residues early in the read; its end comes from the germline J gene. The chain links TRBV18 to TRBJ2-2; 7 positions agree with TRBD1. The germline gives CDR1 KGHSH, CDR2 LQKENI. J gave up 2 bases and V 5 bases, and 11 bases lay outside the gene matches. The CDR3 runs 17 residues. The CDR3 DNA, read in part, is TGTGCCAGCTCAGCATTTAAACAGGGGCCCAACACCGGGGAG. It is translated as CASSAFKQGPNTGE. The entire CDR3 protein reads CASSAFKQGPNTGELFF.

This clone was seen many times. The read is 3 residues too short to cover the CDR3 end, so that end is filled in from the germline J gene. The chain uses TRBV7-3 and TRBJ2-3, with TRBD2 matching over 16 bases. Germline V gives CDR1 SGHTA, CDR2 FQGTGA. The CDR3 is 17 amino acids. Germline trimming cut 2 bases from V and 5 bases from J; bases unmatched to any gene: 4. CDR3 bases read: TGTGCCAGCAGCTTAGGGACTAGCGGGAGGGCTGGAGATACG. As protein: CASSLGTSGRAGDT. The entire CDR3 protein reads CASSLGTSGRAGDTQYF.

This clone showed up many times. The observed sequence ends 3 residues before the CDR3 terminus, with the missing tail filled in from the germline J gene. The rearrangement joins TRBV10-3 to TRBJ2-7; 7 bases line up with TRBD1. V gave up 4 bases and J gave up 2 bases; unmatched junction bases: 5. Germline CDR1 reads ENHRY; CDR2 reads SYGVKD. There are 14 residues in the CDR3. The CDR3 DNA, read in part, is TGTGCCATCAGTGGGTGGCAGGGGGCCTACGAG. It encodes CAISGWQGAYE. The entire CDR3 reads CAISGWQGAYEQYF.

This clone was observed many times. The CDR3 end falls 3 residues outside the read, so it is completed with the germline J gene. The chain links TRBV23-1 to TRBJ2-7; 7 nucleotides agree with TRBD1. TRBV23-1 falls under the ORF class, with uncertain function. This CDR3 has 15 residues. With V trimmed by 1 base and J by 2 bases, 5 bases remained unmatched. CDR3 sequence: CASSQWGQFTYEQYF. Partial CDR3 DNA: TGCGCCAGCAGTCAATGGGGACAGTTCACCTACGAG.

This clone was counted ten times or more. The missing CDR3 end, 3 residues past where the read stops, is filled in from the germline J gene. The chain employs TRBV18 and TRBJ1-5; no firm D call. Germline V gene sequence: CDR1 KGHSH, CDR2 LQKENI. Trimming took off 3 bases at V and 0 bases at J, with 9 bases between the two ends. CDR3 length: 15 amino acids. CDR3 protein: CASSPQASSNQPQHF. CDR3 DNA (partial): TGTGCCAGCTCACCCCAGGCGAGTAGCAATCAGCCC.

This clone has ten or more counts. Read coverage stops 3 residues before the CDR3 terminus; the germline J gene supplies the remainder. The chain couples TRBV9 to TRBJ2-1; no clear D. The CDR3 has 15 residues. Trimming took 0 bases from V and 0 from J, leaving 7 bases between them. CDR1 is SGDLS, CDR2 YYNGEE, per germline. The part of the CDR3 DNA that was read is TGTGCCAGCAGCGTAGTCCAGAACTCCTACAATGAG. Its translation: CASSVVQNSYNE. The whole CDR3 is CASSVVQNSYNEQFF.

This clone has just a few counts. A junction end diverges from the germline sequence, so it may reflect a read error. The read terminates 3 residues before the CDR3 end, so the remaining end is supplied by the germline J gene. The J gene is TRBJ2-3, the V gene TRBV6-1, with D perhaps TRBD2 (5 bases). The CDR3 has 13 residues. CDR1 and CDR2 (germline): MNHNS, SASEGT. The DNA read from the CDR3 is TGTGCCAGCAGTGATGCTAGCACAAATACG. Translating gives CASSDASTNT. From start to end, the CDR3 is CASSDASTNTQYF.

This clone was observed at least ten times. The read ends 3 residues before the CDR3 terminus; that terminus is restored from the germline J gene. The genes are TRBV12-3 or TRBV12-4 and TRBJ2-5; 8 bases map to TRBD2. The V and J ends lost 6 bases and 5 bases, in that order; junction bases with no gene match: 8. This CDR3 comprises 14 residues. This chain's CDR3 is CASSRRGGPETQYF. The CDR3 bases that were read are TGTGCCAGCAGCCGCCGCGGGGGGCCGGAGACC.

The sequenced part of the CDR3 DNA is TGTGCCAGCAGTACACAGGGGGCCAACACCGGGGAG. Its translation is CASSTQGANTGE. The CDR3 in its entirety is CASSTQGANTGELFF. This chain connects TRBV2 to TRBJ2-2, with 9 positions matching TRBD1. The CDR3 end lies 3 residues beyond the end of the read and is filled in from the germline J gene. Germline V gene data show CDR1 as SNHLY and CDR2 as FYNNEI. The CDR3 totals 15 residues. Unmatched junction bases numbered 3, after V lost 5 bases and J lost 2 bases.

This clone has a count of ten or more. The read ends 3 residues early relative to the CDR3; the germline J gene fills the gap. The chain recombines TRBV6-2 or TRBV6-3 with TRBJ2-7; possibly TRBD2 for D (6 bases). From germline, CDR1 is MNHEY and CDR2 SVGEGT. This CDR3 has 14 amino acids. Trimming removed 4 bases from V and 5 bases from J, with 15 bases in between. Incomplete CDR3 DNA: TGTGCCAGCAGTTCCAAAGCGGGCGGGCACGAG. This sequence encodes CASSSKAGGHE. The whole CDR3 region reads CASSSKAGGHEQYF.

This clone was recorded at least ten times. Read coverage stops 3 residues before the CDR3 terminus; the germline J gene supplies the remainder. The chain couples TRBV7-9 to TRBJ2-7, with 8 bases fitting TRBD1. The CDR3 consists of 12 residues. The germline gives CDR1 SEHNR, CDR2 FQNEAQ (reference sequence). The J segment lost 5 bases and the V segment lost 5 bases, leaving 2 bases of the junction unmatched. The CDR3 sequence: CASSLQGDEQYF. The sequenced part of the CDR3 DNA is TGTGCCAGCAGCCTACAGGGGGACGAG.

This clone was counted ten times or more. The read finishes 3 residues shy of the CDR3 end, and the germline J gene is used to complete it. The chain joins TRBV14 to TRBJ1-5; D is undetermined. The CDR3 contains 13 residues. V lost 1 base and J 2 bases, leaving 3 bases between the germline ends. The germline gives CDR1 SGHDN, CDR2 FVKESK. The covered CDR3 bases are TGTGCCAGCAGCCAAGCTCGCAATCAGCCC. This gives the protein CASSQARNQP. The complete CDR3 reads CASSQARNQPQHF.

A few counts support this clone. The sequenced fragment ends 3 residues before the CDR3 boundary, so the rest is inferred from the germline J gene. The same CDR3 arises from other DNA sequences in this sample as well. The chain combines TRBV7-9 with TRBJ2-7; D is perhaps TRBD1 (6 bases). The V and J ends lost 5 bases and 0 bases respectively, with 14 bases between them. CDR3 length: 15 residues. Germline lookup yields CDR1 SEHNR and CDR2 FQNEAQ (reference sequence). The covered CDR3 bases are TGTGCCAGCAGCCCCCGGACAGTAAGCTCCTACGAG. Translating gives CASSPRTVSSYE. The whole CDR3 sequence reads CASSPRTVSSYEQYF.

Ten or more counts support this clone. The read is 3 residues too short to cover the CDR3 end, so that end is filled in from the germline J gene. The chain uses TRBV7-6 and TRBJ2-3; possible D gene TRBD2, 6 bases. Deletions cut 7 bases from V and 0 bases from J, with 17 bases between. Per the germline V gene, CDR1 is SGHVS and CDR2 is FNYEAQ. The CDR3 sequence is 16 residues long. The CDR3 region is CASIPRRGSSTDTQYF. CDR3 bases read: TGTGCCAGCATCCCTAGGAGGGGTTCTAGCACAGATACG.

This clone was detected many times. CDR3: CSASQQGTYGYTF. The DNA read from the CDR3 is TGCAGTGCTAGTCAACAGGGTACCTATGGC. The chain is built from TRBV20-1 and TRBJ1-2; TRBD1 might be the D (6 bases). Read data end 3 residues before the CDR3 end; the end is taken from the germline J gene. Per the germline V gene, CDR1 is DFQATT and CDR2 is SNEGSKA (reference sequence). The CDR3 runs 13 residues. The germline V and J ends were trimmed by 3 bases and 4 bases, with 12 bases remaining between them.